This T cell receptor beta chain appears in the sequencing data of a study of blood T cell repertoires in COVID-19. The method was immunoSEQ multiplex PCR; TCRdb's version includes in-frame clones alone and lacks a portion of them. The sample has about 480,000 clones; about 91% are singletons. The V and J ends lost 4 bases and 7 bases, in that order; junction bases with no gene match: 1. The CDR3 runs 12 residues. Germline CDR1 reads SEHNR; CDR2 reads FQNEAQ (reference sequence). Sequenced: peripheral blood. The clonotype was recovered from a man aged 18 to 35 with COVID-19, enrolled during active disease. The chain has TRBV7-9 and TRBJ2-1; 7 bases align to TRBD2. CDR3 sequence reads: CASSYGRNEQFF. The CDR3 DNA reads TGTGCCAGCAGCTACGGGAGGAATGAGCAGTTCTTC.